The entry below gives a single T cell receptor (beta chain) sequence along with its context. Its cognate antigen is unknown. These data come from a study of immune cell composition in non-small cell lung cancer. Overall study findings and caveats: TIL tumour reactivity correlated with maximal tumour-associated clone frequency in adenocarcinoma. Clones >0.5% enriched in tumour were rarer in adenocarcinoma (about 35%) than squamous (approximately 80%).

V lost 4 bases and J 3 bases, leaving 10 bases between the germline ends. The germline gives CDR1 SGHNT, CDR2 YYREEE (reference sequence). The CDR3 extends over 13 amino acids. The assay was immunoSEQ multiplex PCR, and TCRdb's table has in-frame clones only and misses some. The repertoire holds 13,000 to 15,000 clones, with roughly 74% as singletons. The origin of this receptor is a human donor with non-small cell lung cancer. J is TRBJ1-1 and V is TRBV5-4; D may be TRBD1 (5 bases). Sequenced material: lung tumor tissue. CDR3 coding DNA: TGTGCCAGCAGCAAAGGGACTGACACTGAAGCTTTCTTT. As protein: CASSKGTDTEAFF.